Listed here are 32 T cell receptor beta chains from one sample, sequenced in a study of blood T cell repertoires in COVID-19. Assay used: immunoSEQ multiplex PCR; TCRdb lists only in-frame clones, some missing. Among about 340,000 clones listed, 70% to 90% were seen once. Sequencing used PBMCs or T cells enriched from blood (not recorded which). These receptors originate from a woman aged 40 to 55 with acute COVID-19.

This clone has only one observation. This rearrangement joins TRBV5-1 to TRBJ2-7; 15 bases map to TRBD2. The CDR3 runs to 16 residues. Germline CDR1 is SGHRS and CDR2 is YFSETQ. The junction had 6 bases not matched to a gene; V was cut back by 4 bases and J by 4 bases. CDR3 DNA: TGCGCCAGCAGCATAGGACTAGCGGGAGGGCCGTACGAGCAGTACTTC. Translation gives CASSIGLAGGPYEQYF.

Comments on this clone: A read error may produce the germline difference seen at one junction end. This rearrangement joins TRBV5-1 to TRBJ2-4, with TRBD1 identical over 9 bases. The CDR3 covers 13 residues. In germline, CDR1 is SGHRS, CDR2 YFSETQ. CDR3 in DNA: TGCGCCAGCAGCTTAAATACAGGGGGCAACGGGCACTTC. This sequence encodes CASSLNTGGNGHF.

In this sample, this clone turned up once. The chain combines TRBV7-2 with TRBJ1-6; the D gene is possibly TRBD1 (5 bases). The V gene lost 5 bases and the J gene lost 3 bases, with 14 bases spanning the gap. CDR1 SGHTA and CDR2 FQGNSA come from the germline V gene. This CDR3 has 16 residues. This chain's CDR3 is CASSTPRQFYNSPLHF. CDR3 bases: TGTGCCAGCAGCACTCCACGACAGTTCTATAATTCACCCCTCCACTTT.

The V and J genes are TRBV10-2 and TRBJ1-5, with 10 bases aligning to TRBD1. Germline V gives CDR1 WSHSY, CDR2 SAAADI. With V trimmed by 5 bases and J by 0 bases, 4 bases remained unmatched. The CDR3 extends over 16 amino acids. The CDR3 spells CASSPGTGVSNQPQHF. The CDR3 DNA is TGCGCCAGCAGTCCCGGGACAGGGGTTAGCAATCAGCCCCAGCATTTT.

The chain recombines TRBV19 with TRBJ1-6, with 8 positions matching TRBD1. The CDR3 runs to 15 residues. Germline V gene data show CDR1 as LNHDA and CDR2 as SQIVND (reference sequence). The J segment lost 8 bases and the V segment lost 9 bases, leaving 12 bases of the junction unmatched. CDR3 sequence: CASRRTGTGDSPLHF. The CDR3 coding sequence is TGTGCCAGCAGACGGACAGGGACGGGGGATTCACCCCTCCACTTT.

This rearrangement joins TRBV28 to TRBJ2-7; D gene unclear. Germline V gene sequence: CDR1 MDHEN, CDR2 SYDVKM. V was clipped by 2 bases and J by 5 bases, with 16 bases between them. The CDR3 spans 15 residues. The DNA of the CDR3 is TGTGCCAGCAGTTTAGTCCTCACGACCGAGGACGAGCAGTACTTC. Translation: CASSLVLTTEDEQYF.

The chain links TRBV7-7 to TRBJ2-3; TRBD1 might be the D (6 bases). The CDR3 is 14 amino acids. CDR1 and CDR2 (germline): SSHAT, FNYEAQ (reference sequence). V was clipped by 5 bases and J by 4 bases, with 13 bases between them. CDR3 amino acids: CASSQGTWPDTQYF. In nucleotides, the CDR3 is TGTGCCAGCAGCCAGGGGACATGGCCAGATACGCAGTATTTT.

This chain uses TRBV24-1 with TRBJ1-2; TRBD1 matches 8 bases. The ends lost 3 bases at V and 1 base at J; junction bases unmatched: 3. Germline lookup yields CDR1 KGHDR and CDR2 SFDVKD. CDR3 size: 15 residues. The CDR3 reads CATSDTTGVNYGYTF. The CDR3 DNA reads as TGTGCCACCAGTGATACGACAGGGGTTAACTATGGCTACACCTTC.

The chain links TRBV14 to TRBJ1-1; maybe TRBD1 (5 bases). The CDR3 is 19 residues long. V was shortened by 0 bases and J by 0 bases, with 20 bases between the two germline ends. CDR1 is SGHDN and CDR2 is FVKESK in the germline V gene. CDR3 region: CASSQELMGLNPMNTEAFF. CDR3 DNA sequence: TGTGCCAGCAGCCAAGAATTGATGGGGCTTAATCCTATGAACACTGAAGCTTTCTTT.

In its sample, this clone was seen once. The V call is TRBV27, the J call TRBJ1-1; weak D call: TRBD1 (6 bases). The germline CDR1 and CDR2 sequences are MNHEY and SMNVEV (reference sequence). Trimming pared 4 bases from V and 0 bases from J, leaving 9 bases between. This CDR3 has 14 amino acids. In DNA, the CDR3 is TGTGCCAGCAGTTCAGGGGAGTTGAACACTGAAGCTTTCTTT. This codes for CASSSGELNTEAFF.

This chain joins TRBV5-4 and TRBJ1-2; D gene unclear. The CDR3 is made up of 13 amino acids. The V and J ends lost 3 bases and 5 bases respectively, with 11 bases between them. Germline V gene data show CDR1 as SGHNT and CDR2 as YYREEE (reference sequence). CDR3 protein: CASSSGLTYGYTF. Written as DNA, the CDR3 is TGTGCCAGCAGCTCCGGACTGACATATGGCTACACCTTC. Using reference TRBV5-4 and TRBJ1-2 for the parts outside the CDR3, the full variable domain is ETGVTQSPTHLIKTRGQQVTLRCSSQSGHNTVSWYQQALGQGPQFIFQYYREEENGRGNFPPRFSGLQFPNYSSELNVNALELDDSALYLCASSSGLTYGYTFGSGTRLTVV.

The V call is TRBV18, the J call TRBJ2-2; 9 nucleotides agree with TRBD2. Germline V gene data show CDR1 as KGHSH and CDR2 as LQKENI. The CDR3 spans 18 residues. J was trimmed by 7 bases and V by 3 bases; bases with no gene match: 15. The CDR3 loop reads CASSPRTSVAGDGGELFF. The CDR3 DNA is TGTGCCAGCTCACCGAGGACTAGCGTAGCGGGAGACGGCGGGGAGCTGTTTTTT.

The rearrangement joins TRBV27 to TRBJ2-1; TRBD2 aligns across 7 bases. The CDR3 is made up of 16 amino acids. Germline V gene data show CDR1 as MNHEY and CDR2 as SMNVEV (reference sequence). V trimming: 6 bases; J trimming: 7 bases; junction bases outside the gene matches: 15. The CDR3 DNA is TGTGCCAGCAGCCGCGACCCCCGGCTAGCGGATAATGAGCAGTTCTTC. As protein: CASSRDPRLADNEQFF.

A single count supports this clone. The chain links TRBV7-2 to TRBJ2-7; maybe TRBD2 (5 bases). Per the germline V gene, CDR1 is SGHTA and CDR2 is FQGNSA. Trimming cost V 1 base and J 0 bases, with 13 bases left between them. The CDR3 has 16 amino acids. The CDR3 sequence: CASSLVAAGLSYEQYF. The CDR3 DNA follows: TGTGCCAGCAGCTTAGTGGCAGCCGGACTCTCCTACGAGCAGTACTTC.

The rearrangement joins TRBV19 to TRBJ1-1; D is ambiguous. The germline V and J ends were trimmed by 7 bases and 7 bases, with 16 bases remaining between them. This CDR3 spans 13 amino acids. Looked up from germline, CDR1 is LNHDA and CDR2 is SQIVND (reference sequence). CDR3 sequence reads: CASTEGVSLEAFF. CDR3 in DNA: TGTGCCAGTACGGAGGGTGTCTCGCTTGAAGCTTTCTTT.

The chain uses TRBV15 and TRBJ1-5; TRBD1 is a possible D gene (6 bases). The germline V gene encodes CDR1 LNHNV and CDR2 YYDKDF (reference sequence). The CDR3 consists of 13 residues. V dropped 4 bases and J dropped 8 bases, with 12 bases sitting between them. CDR3: CATSTGTREPQHF. DNA of the CDR3: TGTGCCACCAGCACCGGGACAAGAGAGCCCCAGCATTTT.

V and J are TRBV23-1 and TRBJ2-2; D ambiguous. TRBV23-1 qualifies as an ORF whose function is uncertain. V was trimmed by 7 bases and J by 1 base, leaving 16 bases between them. The CDR3 consists of 16 residues. The CDR3 sequence: CASNTNWQRNTGELFF. The CDR3 nucleotides are TGCGCCAGCAACACGAACTGGCAGCGGAACACCGGGGAGCTGTTTTTT.

The chain couples TRBV29-1 to TRBJ2-3, with 7 bases aligning to TRBD1. Per the germline V gene, CDR1 is SQVTM and CDR2 is ANQGSEA. V shed 5 bases and J 4 bases; nucleotides not matched to a gene: 21. The CDR3 length is 18 residues. DNA for the CDR3: TGCAGCGTTATTCCAACTCTCCGGACAGGCCTTTTTGCAGATACGCAGTATTTT. This sequence encodes CSVIPTLRTGLFADTQYF.

V and J are TRBV5-4 and TRBJ2-7, with 9 bases matching TRBD1. The length of the CDR3 is 16 residues. V shed 3 bases, J shed 3 bases, and the junction held 10 bases outside the gene matches. From germline, CDR1 is SGHNT and CDR2 YYREEE (reference sequence). The CDR3 DNA follows: TGTGCCAGCAGCTCGGCGAACAGGGGGCCTCGCTACGAGCAGTACTTC. Its translation is CASSSANRGPRYEQYF.

The CDR3 DNA sequence: TGTGCCAGCAGCAAGGGGGGGGTTGAGAACACTGAAGCTTTCTTT. Its translation: CASSKGGVENTEAFF. This rearrangement joins TRBV11-3 to TRBJ1-1, with D perhaps matching TRBD1 (6 bases). Germline V CDR1 and CDR2: SGHNT, YENEEA. Trimming left V 5 bases short and J 1 base short, with 14 bases between. The CDR3 runs 15 residues.

The rearrangement joins TRBV5-6 to TRBJ1-2, with 7 bases identical to TRBD1. Germline V gene sequence: CDR1 SGHDT, CDR2 YYEEEE. The CDR3 extends over 16 amino acids. Trimming removed 5 bases from V and 4 bases from J; junction bases left unmatched: 14. CDR3 loop: CASRLTDRAKVYGYTF. Here the CDR3 DNA reads TGTGCCAGCAGGCTGACCGACAGGGCGAAGGTCTATGGCTACACCTTC.

The J gene is TRBJ1-1, the V gene TRBV4-2; tentatively, D is TRBD1 (5 bases). The germline V gene has CDR1 LGHNA and CDR2 YNFKEQ. Deletions cut 0 bases from V and 4 bases from J, with 12 bases between. This CDR3 is built from 15 residues. Here the CDR3 reads CASSQDGRDSTEAFF. CDR3 DNA sequence: TGTGCCAGCAGCCAAGATGGACGGGACTCCACTGAAGCTTTCTTT.

This chain joins TRBV19 and TRBJ1-4; 7 nucleotides match TRBD1. Germline V gene data show CDR1 as LNHDA and CDR2 as SQIVND (reference sequence). The length of the CDR3 is 15 residues. V trimming: 2 bases; J trimming: 9 bases; junction bases outside the gene matches: 9. The DNA of the CDR3 is TGTGCCAGTAGTATAACGTCGGGACAGACCCAAAAACTGTTTTTT. Translated, it gives CASSITSGQTQKLFF.

The chain uses TRBV9 and TRBJ1-2; D is unclear. Trimming removed 3 bases from V and 4 bases from J, with 13 bases in between. CDR3 size: 14 residues. Germline V gives CDR1 SGDLS, CDR2 YYNGEE. Written as DNA, the CDR3 is TGTGCCAGCAGCGCCCCAATGGAGAGCTATGGCTACACCTTC. It encodes CASSAPMESYGYTF.

This clone was seen only a few times. The chain combines TRBV5-8 with TRBJ1-1; D is possibly TRBD1 (5 bases). Germline V gene sequence: CDR1 SGHTS, CDR2 YDEGEE. Trimming took off 2 bases at V and 7 bases at J, with 9 bases between the two ends. This CDR3 is 12 amino acids long. CDR3 nucleotide sequence: TGTGCCAGCAGCTTCTCAGGGTATGAAGCTTTCTTT. Encoded protein: CASSFSGYEAFF.

The CDR3 region is CASSTRQGGYGYTF. CDR3 nucleotide sequence: TGTGCCAGTAGTACACGACAGGGGGGCTATGGCTACACCTTC. The chain employs TRBV19 and TRBJ1-2; TRBD1 aligns across 9 bases. Germline V gene sequence: CDR1 LNHDA, CDR2 SQIVND (reference sequence). The CDR3 sequence is 14 residues long. V dropped 4 bases and J dropped 4; count of bases not matched to a gene: 4.

The rearrangement uses TRBV6-2 or TRBV6-3 and TRBJ1-5; 7 bases fit TRBD1. CDR3 length equals 14 residues. Germline CDR1 and CDR2: MNHEY and SVGEGT. V shed 2 bases, J shed 4 bases, and the junction held 2 bases outside the gene matches. Here the CDR3 reads CASSYVQGNQPQHF. CDR3 sequence (DNA): TGTGCCAGCAGTTACGTACAGGGGAATCAGCCCCAGCATTTT.

This sequence joins TRBV4-1 and TRBJ1-2, with 9 bases matching TRBD1. V gave up 3 bases and J gave up 7 bases; unmatched junction bases: 9. Germline assignment: CDR1 MGHRA and CDR2 YSYEKL. There are 15 residues in the CDR3. CDR3 coding DNA: TGCGCCAGCAGCCAGGGGGACAGGGTGGGGAGTGGCTACACCTTC. It codes for CASSQGDRVGSGYTF.

The chain uses TRBV18 and TRBJ1-4; maybe TRBD1 (6 bases). The CDR3 loop spans 13 amino acids. The V gene's germline CDR1 is KGHSH and CDR2 LQKENI. Trimming left V 3 bases short and J 6 bases short, with 8 bases between. CDR3 DNA: TGTGCCAGCTCACCGAGACAGGATGAAAAACTGTTTTTT. Protein product: CASSPRQDEKLFF.

This chain joins TRBV5-1 and TRBJ2-5, with TRBD1 as a possible D gene (7 bases). The CDR3 is 16 residues long. Trimming removed 1 base at V and 1 base at J, with 14 bases between. Germline V gene sequence: CDR1 SGHRS, CDR2 YFSETQ. As DNA, the CDR3 is TGCGCCAGCAGCTTGTTTGGAGGGGGCGTCCAAGAGACCCAGTACTTC. Translated, it gives CASSLFGGGVQETQYF.

The rearrangement uses TRBV5-4 and TRBJ2-5, with TRBD2 identical over 8 bases. CDR1 is SGHNT and CDR2 is YYREEE in the germline V gene (reference sequence). The junction had 7 bases not matched to a gene; V was cut back by 2 bases and J by 4 bases. The CDR3 sequence is 15 residues long. CDR3 amino acids: CASSFHGRASETQYF. CDR3 nucleotides: TGTGCCAGCAGCTTTCACGGGAGGGCTTCAGAGACCCAGTACTTC.

This chain connects TRBV6-6 to TRBJ2-1; D unclear. The germline V and J ends were trimmed by 1 base and 4 bases, with 5 bases remaining between them. Germline CDR1 MNHNY, CDR2 SVGAGI (reference sequence). This CDR3 is 13 amino acids long. In DNA form, the CDR3 reads TGTGCCAGCAGTTACTACCAGTACAATGAGCAGTTCTTC. Amino acids: CASSYYQYNEQFF.